This is a list of T cell receptor beta chains from one sample in a study of T cell repertoires in cytomegalovirus infection. For these receptors, no antigen is known. TCRdb redid the calling of the reads with MiXCR, one entry per CDR3 protein. The sample includes approximately 1,000,000 distinct CDR3 sequences, roughly 30% of them seen just once. This material consisted of cultured CD8+ T cells from PBMCs, taken from culture after CMV antigen stimulation. These TCRs come from a human donor in good health (CMV status not recorded). Some clones in this sample may be carry-over from other donors' samples. CDR3s include the opening cysteine and the closing phenylalanine or tryptophan. A D gene is named only where the DNA matches it firmly. Clone size, where shown, is once, few, many, or a class for clones that have expanded.

length,J,size,V,D,DNA,CDR3
13,TRBJ2-7,.,TRBV10-3,.,TGTGCCATCAGTCAGTCAGAAATCTACGAGCAGTACTTC,CAISQSEIYEQYF
15,TRBJ1-5,.,TRBV19,.,TGTGCCAGTAGTATGGATTCAAATAGCAATCAGCCCCAGCATTTT,CASSMDSNSNQPQHF
16,TRBJ1-2,.,TRBV6-2/TRBV6-3,.,TGTGCCAGCAGTTACGTAGGACAGCTTCTACTCTATGGCTACACCTTC,CASSYVGQLLLYGYTF
16,TRBJ2-6,.,TRBV19,TRBD1,TGTGCCAGTACGGGACAGGGATTCTCTGGGGCCAACGTCCTGACTTTC,CASTGQGFSGANVLTF
14,TRBJ1-4,many,TRBV7-8,.,TGTGCCAGCAGCATCTCAGGGTATGGTGAAAAACTGTTTTTT,CASSISGYGEKLFF
15,TRBJ2-2,.,TRBV7-9,.,TGTGCCAGCAGCTTAGTGCGGCAGACCACCGGGGAGCTGTTTTTT,CASSLVRQTTGELFF
14,TRBJ2-1,few,TRBV5-1,TRBD2,TGCGCCAGCGTGGGGGGGGTCCCCTACAATGAGCAGTTCTTC,CASVGGVPYNEQFF
12,TRBJ2-1,.,TRBV7-9,.,TGTGCCAGCAGCTTACCCCAGCGTGAGCAGTTCTTC,CASSLPQREQFF
17,TRBJ1-1,few,TRBV6-2/TRBV6-3,TRBD1,TGTGCCAGCATCCCACTGCCGGGACAGGGGATGAACACTGAAGCTTTCTTT,CASIPLPGQGMNTEAFF
16,TRBJ2-2,few,TRBV5-4,TRBD1,TGTGCCAGCAGCTTGGAGGACAGGGCGAACACCGGGGAGCTGTTTTTT,CASSLEDRANTGELFF
17,TRBJ1-4,few,TRBV3-1,.,TGTGCCAGCAGCCGCATCTTGTCAATGTCGAGAAGTGAAAAACTGTTTTTT,CASSRILSMSRSEKLFF
15,TRBJ1-1,once,TRBV15,TRBD1,TGTGCCACCAGCAGAGTACAGGGGGCGAGCACTGAAGCTTTCTTT,CATSRVQGASTEAFF
14,TRBJ1-6,.,TRBV7-4,.,TGTGCCAGCAGCTTAGTGACAGGAGATTCACCCCTCCACTTT,CASSLVTGDSPLHF
13,TRBJ1-2,.,TRBV27,.,TGTGCCAGCAGTTTCCCTAACGGCTATGGCTACACCTTC,CASSFPNGYGYTF
17,TRBJ1-1,.,TRBV7-2,TRBD1,TGTGCCAGCAACTTAGGGCCCGACAGGGAATACCTGATTGAAGCTTTCTTT,CASNLGPDREYLIEAFF
14,TRBJ1-2,.,TRBV27,.,TGTGCCAGCAGTTTCTCGACAGAGACCTATGGCTACACCTTC,CASSFSTETYGYTF
16,TRBJ2-3,.,TRBV29-1,TRBD2,TGCAGCGTTGAAGATCTAGTCGGGAGGAGCACAGATACGCAGTATTTT,CSVEDLVGRSTDTQYF
16,TRBJ2-1,.,TRBV6-5,.,TGTGCCAGCAGTTACTCCGGGCTAGCGCCCTACAATGAGCAGTTCTTC,CASSYSGLAPYNEQFF
15,TRBJ2-1,few,TRBV27,.,TGTGCCAGCACCTTGAGAGAGGGCCGTTACAATGAGCAGTTCTTC,CASTLREGRYNEQFF
20,TRBJ1-2,.,TRBV15,TRBD1,TGTGCCACCAGCAGAGATCGATCTATCACAGGGGCCGCGAGGAGGTCTGGCTACACCTTC,CATSRDRSITGAARRSGYTF
18,TRBJ2-3,few,TRBV9,TRBD2,TGTGCCAGCAGCGTAGGGCAGCGGGGGGGCCGGAGCACAGATACGCAGTATTTT,CASSVGQRGGRSTDTQYF
15,TRBJ2-5,few,TRBV28,.,TGTGCCAGCAGTCCATCACTAGGCTTCGGGGAGACCCAGTACTTC,CASSPSLGFGETQYF
16,TRBJ1-5,few,TRBV4-3,.,TGCGCCAGCAGCCCATCCCGGGAAGATGGGACGAAGCCCCAGCATTTT,CASSPSREDGTKPQHF
13,TRBJ2-1,.,TRBV6-5,.,TGTGCCAGTGGAACAGGAGGTTACAATGAGCAGTTCTTC,CASGTGGYNEQFF
13,TRBJ1-4,.,TRBV18,.,TGTGCCAGCTCACCTGAGGGGACGGAAAAACTGTTTTTT,CASSPEGTEKLFF
15,TRBJ1-5,.,TRBV6-2/TRBV6-3,.,TGTGCCAGCAGTTATGAGGACATCCTCAATCAGCCCCAGCATTTT,CASSYEDILNQPQHF
14,TRBJ2-3,.,TRBV18,.,TGTGCCAGCTCACCGGGGGAAGTCGCAGATACGCAGTATTTT,CASSPGEVADTQYF
15,TRBJ1-2,.,TRBV11-2,.,TGTGCCAGCAGGAACATTTCGGGTTCGAACTATGGCTACACCTTC,CASRNISGSNYGYTF
16,TRBJ2-1,.,TRBV14,TRBD1,TGTGCCAGCAGCCATATGACAGGGGGAACCTACAATGAGCAGTTCTTC,CASSHMTGGTYNEQFF
16,TRBJ2-1,few,TRBV7-9,TRBD2,TGTGCCAGCAGCTTGCGGACTAGCGGGATTTACAATGAGCAGTTCTTC,CASSLRTSGIYNEQFF
15,TRBJ2-5,many,TRBV7-6,.,TGTGCCAGCAGCTCCCGTGATGGGGGTCGAGAGACCCAGTACTTC,CASSSRDGGRETQYF
17,TRBJ1-5,.,TRBV7-8,.,TGTGCCAGCAGCTCTTTCGGGACGGACGCCCGACAAGGGCCCCAGCATTTT,CASSSFGTDARQGPQHF
14,TRBJ1-5,few,TRBV28,.,TGTGCCAGCAGTGGGCGTAGGGGATTTCAGCCCCAGCATTTT,CASSGRRGFQPQHF
15,TRBJ2-1,few,TRBV27,.,TGTGCCAGCAGTTTAGGAGACAGCCTTAGGGATGAGCAGTTCTTC,CASSLGDSLRDEQFF
14,TRBJ2-1,.,TRBV7-9,.,TGTGCCAGCCCCGGGCAGGGTCACTACAATGAGCAGTTCTTC,CASPGQGHYNEQFF
12,TRBJ1-1,.,TRBV12-3/TRBV12-4,.,TGTGCCAGCAGTACCTCGAACACTGAAGCTTTCTTT,CASSTSNTEAFF
13,TRBJ1-1,.,TRBV29-1,TRBD1,TGCAGCGTTGAAGGACAGGGGAACACTGAAGCTTTCTTT,CSVEGQGNTEAFF
15,TRBJ2-4,.,TRBV20-1,.,TGCAGTGCTAGACACTCAGGGACCCCTGGGGACATTCAGTACTTC,CSARHSGTPGDIQYF
14,TRBJ2-1,.,TRBV7-8,.,TGTGCCAGCAGCATGGGGGAGACTCCCAATGAGCAGTTCTTC,CASSMGETPNEQFF
17,TRBJ1-6,.,TRBV3-1,TRBD1,TGTGCCAGCAGCCTTCGTTTCGGACAGGGATATAATTCACCCCTCCACTTT,CASSLRFGQGYNSPLHF
15,TRBJ1-1,once,TRBV27,.,TGTGCCAGCAGTTTACTACGATCCATGAACACTGAAGCTTTCTTT,CASSLLRSMNTEAFF
17,TRBJ1-1,.,TRBV27,.,TGTGCCAGCAGTGCTCTCGACTCGACGGGACTTAACACTGAAGCTTTCTTT,CASSALDSTGLNTEAFF
12,TRBJ2-1,few,TRBV6-2/TRBV6-3,.,TGTGCCAGCAGTTACTCCCCCCATGAGCAGTTCTTC,CASSYSPHEQFF
14,TRBJ2-7,.,TRBV20-1,.,TGCAGTGCTAGTTCCCCCGAGCTATCCTACGAGCAGTACTTC,CSASSPELSYEQYF
19,TRBJ1-4,.,TRBV25-1,TRBD1,TGTGCCAGCAGTGTCTGGCTGGGACAGGGAGGATTGACTAATGAAAAACTGTTTTTT,CASSVWLGQGGLTNEKLFF
14,TRBJ2-7,.,TRBV12-3/TRBV12-4,.,TGTGCCAGCAGTTCCCTGGAAAGGTCCTACGAGCAGTACTTC,CASSSLERSYEQYF
14,TRBJ2-5,many,TRBV7-9,TRBD1,TGTGCCAGCCTTGGACAGGGGGTGATTGAGACCCAGTACTTC,CASLGQGVIETQYF
12,TRBJ1-2,few,TRBV7-9,.,TGTGCCAGCAGAGGGGGGAACTCCGGCTACACCTTC,CASRGGNSGYTF
14,TRBJ1-1,.,TRBV11-2,TRBD1,TGTGCCAGCAGCACGAGACAGGGAGTCACTGAAGCTTTCTTT,CASSTRQGVTEAFF
15,TRBJ1-4,few,TRBV6-2/TRBV6-3,TRBD1,TGTGCCAGCAGCGACAGGGGAGCAACTAATGAAAAACTGTTTTTT,CASSDRGATNEKLFF
16,TRBJ2-3,.,TRBV27,.,TGTGCCAGCAGCCCCCCTTTCCACACCCGCACAGATACGCAGTATTTT,CASSPPFHTRTDTQYF
14,TRBJ1-2,.,TRBV19,.,TGTGCCAGTAGTGCCTCGGCTGGGGTCTATGGCTACACCTTC,CASSASAGVYGYTF
14,TRBJ1-5,.,TRBV7-8,TRBD1,TGTGCCAGCAGCGGGACAGACGGCGATCAGCCCCAGCATTTT,CASSGTDGDQPQHF
16,TRBJ2-2,many,TRBV7-2,.,TGTGCCAGCAGCTTAGGGGGGAACAGGGCAACCGGGGAGCTGTTTTTT,CASSLGGNRATGELFF
11,TRBJ2-1,.,TRBV29-1,TRBD1,TGCAGCGTCGACAGGGGGCCTGAGCAGTTCTTC,CSVDRGPEQFF